The 17 T cell receptor beta chains below all came from one sample that was sequenced in a study of OX40 agonist ivuxolimab in advanced cancers. Libraries were prepared through the immunoSEQ multiplex PCR assay. Sourced from immuneACCESS, this table was stored by TCRdb with only in-frame sequences that have V and J called. A share of the clones is absent; for the studies checked, an unresolved V gene accounts for under half, and the remainder has no known explanation. This sample lists tens of thousands of clones; under 80% were detected once. Roughly 4.9% of the sample rests with the top ten. This material consisted of CD4+ or CD8+ T cells sorted from blood, taken in a trial of the OX40 agonist ivuxolimab. These receptors were collected from an adult with an advanced solid tumor such as melanoma, head and neck, liver or kidney cancer.

The chain has TRBV5-1 and TRBJ1-6; TRBD1 matches at 7 bases. V was clipped by 0 bases and J by 5 bases; unmatched bases: 17. Germline CDR1 SGHRS, CDR2 YFSETQ. CDR3 size: 20 residues. The CDR3 nucleotides are TGCGCCAGCAGCTTGGCCCCACAGGGGACCTCTAATTCTAATAATTCACCCCTCCACTTT. This sequence encodes CASSLAPQGTSNSNNSPLHF.

This chain links TRBV27 with TRBJ2-7, with 15 bases matching TRBD2. With V trimmed by 6 bases and J by 1 base, 7 bases remained unmatched. The germline CDR1 and CDR2 sequences are MNHEY and SMNVEV (reference sequence). This CDR3 is built from 17 residues. The CDR3 loop is CASRNLGTSGRSYEQYF. Here the CDR3 DNA reads TGTGCCAGCAGGAACCTAGGGACTAGCGGGAGGTCCTACGAGCAGTACTTC.

This clone was picked up a small number of times. The chain employs TRBV2 and TRBJ2-2; 8 bases fit TRBD2. Looked up from germline, CDR1 is SNHLY and CDR2 is FYNNEI. Losses at the gene ends were 7 bases for V and 4 bases for J; bases not matched to a gene: 5. The CDR3 extends over 14 amino acids. Here the CDR3 reads CASKKRESTGELFF. The CDR3 nucleotides are TGTGCCAGCAAAAAGCGGGAGTCCACCGGGGAGCTGTTTTTT.

The chain uses TRBV5-1 and TRBJ1-1; 9 nucleotides match TRBD1. The CDR3 has 16 amino acids. Germline V lookup: CDR1 SGHRS, CDR2 YFSETQ. V was pared by 3 bases and J by 1 base, with 7 bases of the junction left unmatched. DNA for the CDR3: TGCGCCAGCAGCTACCTAGGGACAGGGCAGAACACTGAAGCTTTCTTT. It encodes CASSYLGTGQNTEAFF.

The chain recombines TRBV5-1 with TRBJ2-3; 11 bases match TRBD1. The CDR3 spans 16 residues. Germline CDR1 SGHRS, CDR2 YFSETQ. The V segment lost 5 bases and the J segment 0 bases; nucleotides outside the gene matches: 5. CDR3 DNA: TGCGCCAGCAGACATGGGACAGGGGGAAGCACAGATACGCAGTATTTT. Its translation: CASRHGTGGSTDTQYF.

Only a few counts were recorded for this clone. The chain couples TRBV6-5 to TRBJ1-4; D might be TRBD1 (6 bases). Germline V gene lookup returns CDR1 MNHEY and CDR2 SVGAGI. V dropped 2 bases and J dropped 8 bases, with 15 bases sitting between them. The CDR3 contains 15 residues. In DNA form, the CDR3 reads TGTGCCAGCAGTTACCGCGGGGGCTGGTTAGAAAAACTGTTTTTT. This translates into CASSYRGGWLEKLFF.

This clone was detected ten times or more. CDR3 bases: TGTGCCAGCAGCCGGGTGGCTAATGAAAAACTGTTTTTT. It encodes CASSRVANEKLFF. The chain employs TRBV4-2 and TRBJ1-4; D unresolved. This CDR3 has 13 amino acids. V shed 4 bases and J shed 3 bases, with 6 bases lying between them. Germline CDR1 reads LGHNA; CDR2 reads YNFKEQ.

The chain uses TRBV5-1 and TRBJ2-3, with 10 bases fitting TRBD1. CDR1 is SGHRS, CDR2 YFSETQ, per germline. Trimming at V came to 0 bases and at J to 1 base, leaving 5 bases not matched to a gene. The CDR3 covers 17 residues. The CDR3 bases are TGCGCCAGCAGCTTGGAGACAGGGGGCGACGGCACAGATACGCAGTATTTT. Translated: CASSLETGGDGTDTQYF.

The chain recombines TRBV4-2 with TRBJ2-2; 12 bases map to TRBD1. Trimming took 5 bases from V and 5 from J; bases not matched to a gene: 9. Germline CDR1 reads LGHNA; CDR2 reads YNFKEQ. The CDR3 consists of 17 residues. DNA for the CDR3: TGTGCCAGCAGCTCAGTTGGGACAGGGGGCGGAACCGGGGAGCTGTTTTTT. It codes for CASSSVGTGGGTGELFF.

This chain links TRBV5-1 with TRBJ2-1, with 8 bases fitting TRBD2. In germline, CDR1 is SGHRS, CDR2 YFSETQ. V shed 7 bases, J shed 5 bases, and the junction held 11 bases outside the gene matches. This CDR3 has 15 amino acids. This chain's CDR3 is CASAPRKREHNEQFF. The CDR3 nucleotides are TGCGCCAGCGCTCCTAGAAAGCGGGAGCACAATGAGCAGTTCTTC. The variable domain in full, with the rest retrieved from reference TRBV5-1 and TRBJ2-1, is KAGVTQTPRYLIKTRGQQVTLSCSPISGHRSVSWYQQTPGQGLQFLFEYFSETQRNKGNFPGRFSGRQFSNSRSEMNVSTLELGDSALYLCASAPRKREHNEQFFGPGTRLTVL.

This chain uses TRBV18 with TRBJ1-2; 8 bases line up with TRBD1. J was trimmed by 10 bases and V by 6 bases; bases with no gene match: 7. CDR1 is KGHSH and CDR2 is LQKENI in the germline V gene. This CDR3 region has 12 residues. The CDR3, as DNA: TGTGCCAGCTCCCCGGACAGGGCTAACTACACCTTC. Protein product: CASSPDRANYTF.

The chain recombines TRBV16 with TRBJ1-5, with a tentative D call TRBD1 (5 bases). The CDR3 has 14 residues. Per germline, CDR1 KGHSY and CDR2 FQNENV. The germline V and J ends were trimmed by 4 bases and 2 bases, with 9 bases remaining between them. Here the CDR3 DNA reads TGTGCCAGCAGCCCCCTGGGGGGCAATCAGCCCCAGCATTTT. Encoded protein: CASSPLGGNQPQHF.

This clone was seen just once. V gene TRBV30 combines with J gene TRBJ1-2; the D gene is possibly TRBD1 (6 bases). The CDR3 is 11 amino acids. Germline CDR1 and CDR2: GTSNPN and SVGIG (reference sequence). V was shortened by 7 bases and J by 2 bases, with 8 bases between the two germline ends. The DNA for the CDR3 is TGTGCCTTAGACAGGAACTATGGCTACACCTTC. This encodes CALDRNYGYTF.

The chain has TRBV29-1 and TRBJ2-7; tentatively, D is TRBD1 or TRBD2 (6 bases each). CDR3 length: 14 residues. V was pared by 3 bases and J by 2 bases, with 14 bases between. Germline CDR1 SQVTM, CDR2 ANQGSEA. This CDR3 is CSVEAGQGTYEQYF. The CDR3 DNA reads TGCAGCGTTGAGGCGGGACAAGGCACCTACGAGCAGTACTTC.

The V call is TRBV4-3, the J call TRBJ1-5; D may be TRBD1 (6 bases). The CDR3 runs 16 residues. Germline CDR1 is LGHNA and CDR2 is YSLEER. V dropped 0 bases and J dropped 6 bases, with 15 bases sitting between them. DNA of the CDR3: TGCGCCAGCAGCCAAGAATGGATGGGGGGCCCTCAGCCCCAGCATTTT. It translates to CASSQEWMGGPQPQHF.

The CDR3 nucleotides are TGTGCCAGCAGCCCCAACCCCCGGGACCGGAATAACTATGGCTACACCTTC. Encoded protein: CASSPNPRDRNNYGYTF. J is TRBJ1-2 and V is TRBV9, with D perhaps TRBD1 (5 bases). Between the trimmed V and J ends, which lost 4 bases and 1 base, there was a span of 20 bases. The CDR3 length is 17 residues. The germline CDR1 and CDR2 sequences are SGDLS and YYNGEE.

The rearrangement links TRBV7-9 to TRBJ2-7; D is perhaps TRBD2 (5 bases). CDR1 SEHNR and CDR2 FQNEAQ come from the germline V gene (reference sequence). The CDR3 totals 12 residues. V shed 5 bases and J shed 6 bases, with 11 bases lying between them. The CDR3 nucleotides are TGTGCCAGCAGCCTGGAAGAGGGCGAGCAGTACTTC. Residues: CASSLEEGEQYF.